These T cell receptor beta chains were read from a single sample in a study of T cell responses to AZD1222 COVID-19 vaccine. The protocol was immunoSEQ multiplex PCR, while the TCRdb copy is restricted to in-frame clones and leaves out a portion. The table records some 87,000 clones, around 91% of them present only once. Material: peripheral blood, obtained on day 0 of AZD1222 vaccination. These receptors came from an adult in good health. Both conserved end residues are part of each CDR3. A D gene is named only where the DNA matches it firmly. Clone size is stated in some rows and not others, as once, few, many or a class when expanded.

d_call: TRBD2
j_call: TRBJ2-2
v_call: TRBV2
clone_size: once
cdr3_aa: CASRVTGLAGGYTGELFF
cdr3_nt: TGTGCCAGCAGGGTAACCGGACTAGCGGGAGGCTACACCGGGGAGCTGTTTTTT

d_call: TRBD1
j_call: TRBJ2-6
v_call: TRBV30
clone_size: NA
cdr3_aa: CAWSRTGGAGANVLTF
cdr3_nt: TGTGCCTGGAGCCGGACAGGGGGCGCTGGGGCCAACGTCCTGACTTTC

d_call: NA
j_call: TRBJ1-2
v_call: TRBV24-1
clone_size: NA
cdr3_aa: CATSDSGTAGTNYGYTF
cdr3_nt: TGTGCCACCAGTGATTCGGGGACGGCCGGCACTAACTATGGCTACACCTTC

d_call: TRBD1
j_call: TRBJ1-1
v_call: TRBV29-1
clone_size: NA
cdr3_aa: CSVVGTGYSTEAFF
cdr3_nt: TGCAGCGTTGTCGGGACAGGGTATAGCACTGAAGCTTTCTTT

d_call: NA
j_call: TRBJ2-5
v_call: TRBV28
clone_size: NA
cdr3_aa: CASSLSRSRETQYF
cdr3_nt: TGTGCCAGCAGTTTAAGCAGGTCTAGGGAGACCCAGTACTTC

d_call: NA
j_call: TRBJ2-1
v_call: TRBV10-1
clone_size: NA
cdr3_aa: CASSPRPATYYNEQFF
cdr3_nt: TGCGCCAGCAGTCCAAGGCCGGCTACCTACTACAATGAGCAGTTCTTC

d_call: NA
j_call: TRBJ2-7
v_call: TRBV28
clone_size: NA
cdr3_aa: CASSLQGFYEQYF
cdr3_nt: TGTGCCAGCAGTCTCCAGGGATTCTACGAGCAGTACTTC

d_call: NA
j_call: TRBJ1-3
v_call: TRBV14
clone_size: NA
cdr3_aa: CASSQHSGNTIYF
cdr3_nt: TGTGCCAGCAGCCAGCACTCTGGAAACACCATATATTTT

d_call: NA
j_call: TRBJ2-7
v_call: TRBV6-5
clone_size: NA
cdr3_aa: CASSKTSSYEQYF
cdr3_nt: TGTGCCAGCAGTAAGACTAGCTCCTACGAGCAGTACTTC

d_call: NA
j_call: TRBJ1-1
v_call: TRBV10-3
clone_size: NA
cdr3_aa: CAISEGTEAFF
cdr3_nt: TGTGCCATCAGCGAGGGCACTGAAGCTTTCTTT

d_call: NA
j_call: TRBJ2-7
v_call: TRBV6-5
clone_size: once
cdr3_aa: CASSLRGSADYEQYF
cdr3_nt: TGTGCCAGCAGCCTTAGGGGGTCAGCGGACTACGAGCAGTACTTC

d_call: NA
j_call: TRBJ2-7
v_call: TRBV7-9
clone_size: NA
cdr3_aa: CASSRGGSIYEQYF
cdr3_nt: TGTGCCAGCAGCCGCGGGGGCTCTATCTACGAGCAGTACTTC

d_call: TRBD1
j_call: TRBJ1-1
v_call: TRBV6-5
clone_size: NA
cdr3_aa: CASSYSGTVNTEAFF
cdr3_nt: TGTGCCAGCAGTTACTCTGGGACAGTGAACACTGAAGCTTTCTTT

d_call: NA
j_call: TRBJ1-1
v_call: TRBV19
clone_size: NA
cdr3_aa: CASSSGRTYKGNTEAFF
cdr3_nt: TGTGCCAGTAGTTCCGGACGGACATATAAAGGGAACACTGAAGCTTTCTTT

d_call: TRBD1
j_call: TRBJ2-5
v_call: TRBV5-6
clone_size: NA
cdr3_aa: CASSRTSQGALQETQYF
cdr3_nt: TGTGCCAGCAGTCGTACCTCACAGGGGGCCTTACAAGAGACCCAGTACTTC

d_call: NA
j_call: TRBJ2-7
v_call: TRBV24-1
clone_size: NA
cdr3_aa: CATSAGGRDTYEQYF
cdr3_nt: TGTGCCACCAGCGCTGGTGGTAGGGACACCTACGAGCAGTACTTC

d_call: TRBD2
j_call: TRBJ2-2
v_call: TRBV7-8
clone_size: NA
cdr3_aa: CASSFPGLAGGNTGELFF
cdr3_nt: TGTGCCAGCAGCTTTCCGGGACTAGCGGGAGGGAACACCGGGGAGCTGTTTTTT